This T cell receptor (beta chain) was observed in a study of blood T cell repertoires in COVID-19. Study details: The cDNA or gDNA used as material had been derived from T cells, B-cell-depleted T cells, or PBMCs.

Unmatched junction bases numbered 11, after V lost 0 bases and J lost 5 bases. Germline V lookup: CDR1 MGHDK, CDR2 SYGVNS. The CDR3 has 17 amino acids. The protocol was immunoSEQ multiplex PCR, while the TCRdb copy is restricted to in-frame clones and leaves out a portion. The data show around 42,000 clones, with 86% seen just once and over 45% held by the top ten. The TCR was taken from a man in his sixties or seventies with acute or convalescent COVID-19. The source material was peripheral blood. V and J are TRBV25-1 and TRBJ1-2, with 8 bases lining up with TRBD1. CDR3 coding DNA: TGTGCCAGCAGTGAATATAGAGGAGAGACAGGGGATTATGGCTACACCTTC. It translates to CASSEYRGETGDYGYTF.